Listed below are T cell receptor beta chains from one sample, sequenced in a study of T cell responses to AZD1222 COVID-19 vaccine. The data were produced by immunoSEQ multiplex PCR, yet TCRdb's version contains in-frame clones alone and is incomplete. The sample consists of approximately 120,000 clones, approximately 86% of them appearing once. This sample comprised peripheral blood, obtained on day 0 of MenACWY control vaccination. These receptors were collected from an adult in good health. The CDR3 runs from the conserved cysteine through the conserved F or W. A D gene is named only where the DNA matches it firmly. Some rows mark clone size as missing; the rest say once, few, many or name a class of expanded clone.

D gene,clone size,J gene,CDR3 length,V gene,CDR3 protein,CDR3 DNA
-,-,TRBJ2-5,12,TRBV7-2,CASSPASGTQYF,TGTGCCAGCAGCCCCGCCTCTGGGACCCAGTACTTC
TRBD1,-,TRBJ2-7,14,TRBV6-2/TRBV6-3,CASSYGTGDYEQYF,TGTGCCAGCAGTTACGGGACAGGGGACTACGAGCAGTACTTC
TRBD2,-,TRBJ2-7,15,TRBV10-3,CAISGASLAGAEQYF,TGTGCCATCAGTGGGGCTTCGCTAGCGGGGGCCGAGCAGTACTTC
-,-,TRBJ2-7,14,TRBV5-4,CASSHRTDSYEQYF,TGTGCCAGCAGCCATAGAACAGACTCCTACGAGCAGTACTTC
-,-,TRBJ1-1,13,TRBV29-1,CSSYSPENTEAFF,TGCAGCTCCTACAGCCCGGAGAACACTGAAGCTTTCTTT
TRBD2,-,TRBJ2-2,19,TRBV19,CASSIGAGLAGVNTGELFF,TGTGCCAGTAGTATAGGTGCAGGGCTAGCGGGAGTGAACACCGGGGAGCTGTTTTTT
-,-,TRBJ1-2,15,TRBV7-2,CASSLEVGRRDGYTF,TGTGCCAGCAGCTTAGAAGTCGGCAGAAGGGATGGCTACACCTTC
-,-,TRBJ1-2,13,TRBV12-3/TRBV12-4,CASSLTVNYGYTF,TGTGCCAGCAGTTTGACCGTTAACTATGGCTACACCTTC
-,-,TRBJ1-5,13,TRBV19,CASSPTLPQPQHF,TGTGCCAGTAGTCCGACTCTGCCTCAGCCCCAGCATTTT
TRBD1,-,TRBJ1-2,15,TRBV6-5,CASSQTGQGTYGYTF,TGTGCCAGCAGCCAAACGGGACAGGGGACGTATGGCTACACCTTC
-,-,TRBJ1-2,12,TRBV3-1/TRBV3-2,CASSQGDYGYTF,TGTGCCAGCAGCCAGGGCGACTATGGCTACACCTTC
-,-,TRBJ2-1,15,TRBV11-1,CASRSDRLSYNEQFF,TGTGCCAGCAGGTCTGACAGGCTCTCCTACAATGAGCAGTTCTTC
-,-,TRBJ2-5,19,TRBV28,CASSPTGRWGDDPQETQYF,TGTGCCAGCAGTCCTACAGGGAGATGGGGGGACGACCCCCAAGAGACCCAGTACTTC
-,once,TRBJ1-1,15,TRBV4-1,CASSPMALLNTEAFF,TGCGCCAGCAGCCCTATGGCCCTTCTGAACACTGAAGCTTTCTTT
-,-,TRBJ1-1,14,TRBV6-5,CASSRTDMNTEAFF,TGTGCCAGCAGTAGGACAGATATGAACACTGAAGCTTTCTTT
-,once,TRBJ1-4,15,TRBV4-3,CASSQDTTGNEKLFF,TGCGCCAGCAGCCAAGATACCACCGGTAATGAAAAACTGTTTTTT
-,-,TRBJ2-7,13,TRBV5-4,CASSLGGNYEQYF,TGTGCCAGCAGCTTGGGGGGTAATTACGAGCAGTACTTC
-,once,TRBJ1-6,11,TRBV6-5,CASSYDSPLHF,TGTGCCAGCAGTTACGATTCACCCCTCCACTTT
-,-,TRBJ1-6,14,TRBV3-1/TRBV3-2,CASSQEGGSSPLHF,TGTGCCAGCAGCCAAGAGGGGGGGAGCTCACCCCTCCACTTT
-,-,TRBJ2-1,15,TRBV5-5,CASRLGGGSYNEQFF,TGTGCCAGCAGGTTGGGAGGAGGCTCCTACAATGAGCAGTTCTTC
TRBD1,-,TRBJ1-2,16,TRBV28,CASSSPNPDRGRGYTF,TGTGCCAGCAGTTCCCCCAACCCCGACAGGGGGCGAGGCTACACCTTC
-,-,TRBJ2-2,15,TRBV9,CASSPRNVNTGELFF,TGTGCCAGCAGCCCGAGAAATGTGAACACCGGGGAGCTGTTTTTT
-,-,TRBJ1-5,14,TRBV19,CASTRGGSGQPQHF,TGTGCCAGTACTAGGGGGGGCTCGGGGCAGCCCCAGCATTTT
-,-,TRBJ2-3,12,TRBV9,CASSQGGNTQYF,TGTGCCAGCAGCCAGGGGGGGAATACGCAGTATTTT
-,-,TRBJ2-7,14,TRBV27,CASKFRRQADEQYF,TGTGCCAGCAAGTTTCGGCGACAGGCGGACGAGCAGTACTTC
-,-,TRBJ1-6,12,TRBV9,CASNTDPSPLHF,TGTGCCAGCAACACAGATCCTTCACCCCTCCACTTT
-,-,TRBJ1-2,15,TRBV2,CASRAVGVGDYGYTF,TGTGCCAGCAGGGCCGTTGGGGTTGGGGACTATGGCTACACCTTC
-,-,TRBJ1-1,13,TRBV27,CASSLRGVTEAFF,TGTGCCAGCAGTTTAAGGGGGGTCACTGAAGCTTTCTTT
TRBD2,-,TRBJ2-7,15,TRBV4-3,CASSQFGGGSYEQYF,TGCGCCAGCAGCCAGTTTGGGGGGGGATCCTACGAGCAGTACTTC
-,-,TRBJ1-1,14,TRBV18,CASSPLAGNTEAFF,TGTGCCAGCTCACCACTAGCAGGGAACACTGAAGCTTTCTTT
TRBD2,-,TRBJ2-2,16,TRBV9,CASSGSGAKNTGELFF,TGTGCCAGCAGCGGTAGCGGGGCTAAGAACACCGGGGAGCTGTTTTTT
TRBD2,-,TRBJ2-7,15,TRBV9,CASSVEAGGPYEQYF,TGTGCCAGCAGCGTAGAGGCGGGAGGGCCCTACGAGCAGTACTTC
-,-,TRBJ1-1,12,TRBV11-2,CASSLINTEAFF,TGTGCCAGCAGCCTCATCAACACTGAAGCTTTCTTT
-,-,TRBJ1-5,12,TRBV10-3,CAIGQLNQPQHF,TGTGCCATTGGACAGCTCAATCAGCCCCAGCATTTT
-,-,TRBJ1-1,15,TRBV19,CASNSPASRGTEAFF,TGTGCCAGTAATTCTCCAGCGTCCCGAGGCACTGAAGCTTTCTTT
-,-,TRBJ1-1,13,TRBV7-6,CASSFWRNTEAFF,TGTGCCAGCAGCTTTTGGCGGAACACTGAAGCTTTCTTT
-,-,TRBJ2-7,13,TRBV3-1/TRBV3-2,CASSQTVTYEQYF,TGTGCCAGCAGTCAAACAGTTACCTACGAGCAGTACTTC
-,-,TRBJ2-7,13,TRBV24-1,CATSDWNRAEQYF,TGTGCCACCAGTGATTGGAACAGGGCCGAGCAGTACTTC
TRBD2,-,TRBJ2-5,16,TRBV5-4,CASSFRIAGAGETQYF,TGTGCCAGCAGCTTTCGAATAGCGGGAGCGGGAGAGACCCAGTACTTC
-,-,TRBJ2-7,18,TRBV11-2,CASSLVGSPGHRVYEQYF,TGTGCCAGCAGCTTAGTAGGCTCGCCAGGGCACCGAGTATACGAGCAGTACTTC
-,-,TRBJ2-6,14,TRBV5-1,CASSLTAGANVLTF,TGCGCCAGCAGCTTGACAGCTGGGGCCAACGTCCTGACTTTC
TRBD1,-,TRBJ2-7,17,TRBV5-4,CASSLDRGLGNFYEQYF,TGTGCCAGCAGCTTGGACAGGGGCTTGGGTAACTTCTACGAGCAGTACTTC
-,-,TRBJ1-5,20,TRBV27,CASRDLMGGEIVGSNQPQHF,TGTGCCAGCCGGGACCTGATGGGGGGAGAAATTGTTGGTAGCAATCAGCCCCAGCATTTT
TRBD1,-,TRBJ1-2,14,TRBV5-1,CASSRGGGTDGYTF,TGCGCCAGCAGCAGAGGGGGAGGGACAGATGGCTACACCTTC
-,-,TRBJ1-1,14,TRBV2,CASRQQWGDTEAFF,TGTGCCAGCCGACAACAGTGGGGGGACACTGAAGCTTTCTTT
-,-,TRBJ2-7,17,TRBV19,CASSIAHSLHGSYEQYF,TGTGCCAGTAGTATAGCCCACAGTCTCCACGGTTCCTACGAGCAGTACTTC
-,-,TRBJ1-1,13,TRBV7-2,CASSPDSKRGAFF,TGTGCCAGCAGCCCGGATTCAAAGAGGGGAGCTTTCTTT